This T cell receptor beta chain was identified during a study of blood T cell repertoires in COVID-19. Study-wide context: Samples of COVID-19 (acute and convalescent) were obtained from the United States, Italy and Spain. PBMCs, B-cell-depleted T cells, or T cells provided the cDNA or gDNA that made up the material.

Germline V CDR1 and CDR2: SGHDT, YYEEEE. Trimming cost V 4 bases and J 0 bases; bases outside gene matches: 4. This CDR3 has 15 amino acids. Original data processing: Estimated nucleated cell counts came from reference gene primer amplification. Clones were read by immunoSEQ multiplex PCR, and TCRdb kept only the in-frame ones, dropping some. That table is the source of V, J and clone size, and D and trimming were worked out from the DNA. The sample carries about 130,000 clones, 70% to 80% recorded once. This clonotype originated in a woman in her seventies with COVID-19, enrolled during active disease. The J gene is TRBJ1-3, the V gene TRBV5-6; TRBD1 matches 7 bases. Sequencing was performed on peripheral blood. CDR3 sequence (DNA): TGTGCCAGCAGCCCCACAGGGGACTCTGGAAACACCATATATTTT. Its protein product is CASSPTGDSGNTIYF.